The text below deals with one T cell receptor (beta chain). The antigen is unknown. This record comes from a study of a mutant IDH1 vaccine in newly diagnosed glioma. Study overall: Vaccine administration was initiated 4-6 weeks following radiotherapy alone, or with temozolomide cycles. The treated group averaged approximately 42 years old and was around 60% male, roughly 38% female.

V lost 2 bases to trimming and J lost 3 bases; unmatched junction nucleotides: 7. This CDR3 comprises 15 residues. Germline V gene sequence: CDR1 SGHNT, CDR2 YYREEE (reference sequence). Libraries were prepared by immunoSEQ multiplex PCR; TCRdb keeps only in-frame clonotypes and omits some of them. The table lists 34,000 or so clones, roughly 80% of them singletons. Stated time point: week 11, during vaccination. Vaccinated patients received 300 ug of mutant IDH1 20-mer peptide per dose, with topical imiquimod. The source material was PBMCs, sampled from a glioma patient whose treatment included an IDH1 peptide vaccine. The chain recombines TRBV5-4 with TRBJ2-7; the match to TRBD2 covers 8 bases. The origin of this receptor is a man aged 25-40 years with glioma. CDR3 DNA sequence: TGTGCCAGCAGCTTAAACGCGGGGGGAGGCTACGAGCAGTACTTC. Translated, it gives CASSLNAGGGYEQYF.